The 18 T cell receptor beta chains below all came from one sample that was sequenced in a study of T cell responses to AZD1222 COVID-19 vaccine. Sequencing used immunoSEQ multiplex PCR; TCRdb keeps in-frame clones, though not all of them. Altogether 65,000 to 70,000 clones are present, around 80% being singletons, with the ten largest covering 9.5% to 13%. The sample in question was peripheral blood, obtained on day 0 of AZD1222 vaccination. These receptors were obtained from an adult in good health.

The chain joins TRBV4-1 to TRBJ1-5; 9 nucleotides match TRBD1. Germline CDR1 MGHRA, CDR2 YSYEKL. V lost 0 bases, J lost 3 bases, and 6 bases stayed unmatched. CDR3 length: 17 residues. The CDR3 reads CASSQDPRQGDNQPQHF. CDR3 in DNA: TGCGCCAGCAGCCAAGATCCGAGACAGGGGGACAATCAGCCCCAGCATTTT.

V gene TRBV6-6 combines with J gene TRBJ2-2; D not resolved. Trimming took 0 bases from V and 8 from J, leaving 7 bases between them. The CDR3 extends over 13 amino acids. Germline CDR1 reads MNHNY; CDR2 reads SVGAGI (reference sequence). CDR3 region: CASSYSEQGELFF. In nucleotides, the CDR3 is TGTGCCAGCAGTTACTCGGAGCAGGGGGAGCTGTTTTTT.

V usage is TRBV6-5 and J usage is TRBJ1-2; the D is unclear. The CDR3 consists of 11 residues. Trimming took off 5 bases at V and 6 bases at J, with 7 bases between the two ends. Germline V gene lookup returns CDR1 MNHEY and CDR2 SVGAGI. The DNA for the CDR3 is TGTGCCAGCAGTAGTGAGCATGGCTACACCTTC. It encodes CASSSEHGYTF.

The chain recombines TRBV9 with TRBJ2-3; tentatively, D is TRBD2 (5 bases). CDR1 SGDLS and CDR2 YYNGEE come from the germline V gene. V was clipped by 2 bases and J by 0 bases, with 13 bases between them. The CDR3 is 16 amino acids. This CDR3 reads CASSVLDSPSTDTQYF. The CDR3 nucleotides read TGTGCCAGCAGCGTCTTGGACTCTCCTAGCACAGATACGCAGTATTTT.

The chain carries TRBV19 and TRBJ1-4; 10 bases fit TRBD1. Germline values: CDR1 LNHDA, CDR2 SQIVND (reference sequence). V lost 5 bases to trimming and J lost 0 bases; unmatched junction nucleotides: 12. The CDR3 is 19 residues long. The CDR3 DNA is TGTGCCAGTAGTGGATTCCGGGACAGGGGCCCAGCAACTAATGAAAAACTGTTTTTT. Translated, it gives CASSGFRDRGPATNEKLFF.

V is TRBV9 and J is TRBJ2-2; D not certain. CDR1 is SGDLS and CDR2 is YYNGEE in the germline V gene. V lost 3 bases and J 8 bases, leaving 5 bases between the germline ends. This CDR3 has 11 residues. For the CDR3, the DNA is TGTGCCAGCAGCGAATCAGGGGAGCTGTTTTTT. It is translated as CASSESGELFF.

This clone was recorded only once. The chain carries TRBV10-3 and TRBJ2-3, with 7 nucleotides matching TRBD1. Germline CDR1 is ENHRY and CDR2 is SYGVKD. CDR3 length equals 13 residues. Trimming at V came to 10 bases and at J to 6 bases, leaving 10 bases not matched to a gene. CDR3 nucleotide sequence: TGTGCCACGTCAGACAGGGAAGGCGATACGCAGTATTTT. Protein product: CATSDREGDTQYF.

This sequence joins TRBV12-3 or TRBV12-4 and TRBJ1-4; possibly TRBD1 for D (5 bases). The CDR3 contains 13 residues. V was trimmed by 3 bases and J by 3 bases, leaving 5 bases between them. CDR3 loop: CASSLTANEKLFF. The CDR3 region has the DNA TGTGCCAGCAGTTTGACAGCTAATGAAAAACTGTTTTTT.

The rearrangement joins TRBV6-4 to TRBJ1-2, with D uncertain. CDR1 and CDR2 from the germline V gene are MRHNA and SNTAGT. CDR3 length: 14 residues. V lost 7 bases, J lost 4 bases, and 16 bases lay in between. The CDR3 spells CASTLEAGSYGYTF. In DNA, the CDR3 is TGTGCCAGCACTTTAGAGGCAGGAAGCTATGGCTACACCTTC.

The chain links TRBV10-1 to TRBJ2-5, with 13 bases that match TRBD2. With V trimmed by 4 bases and J by 2 bases, 4 bases remained unmatched. The CDR3 contains 16 residues. From germline, CDR1 is WNHNN and CDR2 SYGVQD (reference sequence). CDR3 in DNA: TGCGCCAGCAGTGCCGGACTAGCGGGGGTTCAAGAGACCCAGTACTTC. Its translation: CASSAGLAGVQETQYF.

The rearrangement joins TRBV4-1 to TRBJ2-7, with 14 bases aligning to TRBD2. The V and J ends lost 1 base and 3 bases, in that order; junction bases with no gene match: 2. From germline, CDR1 is MGHRA and CDR2 YSYEKL. The length of the CDR3 is 16 residues. Written as DNA, the CDR3 is TGCGCCAGCAGCCAAGGGACTAGCGGGGGGAACTACGAGCAGTACTTC. Its protein product is CASSQGTSGGNYEQYF.

The J gene is TRBJ1-5, the V gene TRBV4-1; a possible D gene is TRBD1 (5 bases). Trimming took 2 bases from V and 6 from J, leaving 8 bases between them. This CDR3 is 13 amino acids long. CDR1 is MGHRA and CDR2 is YSYEKL in the germline V gene. DNA of the CDR3: TGCGCCAGCAGCCAACAGGGCACTCAGCCCCAGCATTTT. This codes for CASSQQGTQPQHF.

This chain joins TRBV30 and TRBJ2-1, with D unresolved. CDR1 GTSNPN and CDR2 SVGIG come from the germline V gene (reference sequence). There are 14 residues in the CDR3. Trimming removed 0 bases at V and 3 bases at J, with 9 bases between. In DNA, the CDR3 is TGTGCCTGGAGTGTAACGGGTCTCTACAATGAGCAGTTCTTC. Its protein is CAWSVTGLYNEQFF. The variable domain in full, completed from reference TRBV30 and TRBJ2-1, reads SQTIHQWPATLVQPVGSPLSLECTVEGTSNPNLYWYRQAAGRGLQLLFYSVGIGQISSEVPQNLSASRPQDRQFILSSKKLLLSDSGFYLCAWSVTGLYNEQFFGPGTRLTVL.

Comment on this clone: This specimen includes other DNA sequences encoding the same CDR3. The gene calls are TRBV7-9 and TRBJ2-3; D unresolved. CDR1 and CDR2 from the germline V gene are SEHNR and FQNEAQ (reference sequence). The V and J ends lost 3 bases and 4 bases respectively, with 2 bases between them. The CDR3 runs to 11 residues. The CDR3 region is CASSLADTQYF. The CDR3 nucleotides are TGTGCCAGCAGCTTGGCAGATACGCAGTATTTT.

V gene TRBV11-2 combines with J gene TRBJ2-7; maybe TRBD1 (6 bases). V was cut by 3 bases and J by 2 bases, with 11 bases left in between. Germline V gives CDR1 SGHAT, CDR2 FQNNGV. CDR3 length: 14 residues. The CDR3 coding sequence is TGTGCCAGCAGCTTCCAGGGGACCACCTACGAGCAGTACTTC. This translates into CASSFQGTTYEQYF.

The V gene is TRBV19, the J gene TRBJ1-1; 10 nucleotides align to TRBD1. CDR3 length equals 16 residues. J lost 2 bases, V lost 5 bases, and 8 bases had no gene match. The germline CDR1 and CDR2 sequences are LNHDA and SQIVND (reference sequence). The CDR3 sequence is CASSEEDRGRNTEAFF. In DNA, the CDR3 is TGTGCCAGTAGTGAAGAGGACAGGGGGAGAAACACTGAAGCTTTCTTT.

CDR3 protein: CASSPNTGTYSGNTIYF. Here the CDR3 DNA reads TGCGCCAGCAGCCCAAACACCGGGACATACTCTGGAAACACCATATATTTT. The V gene is TRBV4-1, the J gene TRBJ1-3; possible D gene TRBD1, 6 bases. Germline V gives CDR1 MGHRA, CDR2 YSYEKL. V was shortened by 4 bases and J by 0 bases, with 16 bases between the two germline ends. This CDR3 has 17 amino acids.

The rearrangement links TRBV6-5 to TRBJ1-6, with 7 bases aligning to TRBD1. CDR1 is MNHEY, CDR2 SVGAGI, per germline. The CDR3 sequence is 13 residues long. The V segment lost 10 bases and the J segment 7 bases; nucleotides outside the gene matches: 7. CDR3: CAIKQGPNSPLHF. CDR3 coding DNA: TGTGCCATCAAACAGGGGCCGAATTCACCCCTCCACTTT.